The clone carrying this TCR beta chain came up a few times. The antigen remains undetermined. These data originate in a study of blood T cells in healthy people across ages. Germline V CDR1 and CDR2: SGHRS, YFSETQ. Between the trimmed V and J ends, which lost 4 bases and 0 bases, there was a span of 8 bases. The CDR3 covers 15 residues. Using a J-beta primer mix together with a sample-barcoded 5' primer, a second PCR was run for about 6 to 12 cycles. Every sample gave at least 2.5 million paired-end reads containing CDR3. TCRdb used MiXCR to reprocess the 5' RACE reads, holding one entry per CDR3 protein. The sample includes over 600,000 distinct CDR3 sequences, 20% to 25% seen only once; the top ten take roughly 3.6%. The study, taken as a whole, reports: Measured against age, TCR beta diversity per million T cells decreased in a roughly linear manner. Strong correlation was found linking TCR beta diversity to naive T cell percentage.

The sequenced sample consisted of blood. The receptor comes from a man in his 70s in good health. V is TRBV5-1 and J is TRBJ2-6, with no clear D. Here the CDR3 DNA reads TGCGCCAGCAGCGAATACTACTCTGGGGCCAACGTCCTGACTTTC. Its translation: CASSEYYSGANVLTF.